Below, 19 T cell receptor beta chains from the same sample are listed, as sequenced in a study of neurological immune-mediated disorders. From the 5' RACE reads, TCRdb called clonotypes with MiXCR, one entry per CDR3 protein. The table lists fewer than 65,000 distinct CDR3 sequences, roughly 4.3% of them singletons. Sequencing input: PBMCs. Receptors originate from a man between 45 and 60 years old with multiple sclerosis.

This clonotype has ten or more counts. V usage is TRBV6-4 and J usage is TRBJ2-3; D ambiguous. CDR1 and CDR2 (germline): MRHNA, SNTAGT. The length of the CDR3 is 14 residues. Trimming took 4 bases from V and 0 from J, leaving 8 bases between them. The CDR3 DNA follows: TGTGCCAGCAGTGCAACGGAAAGCACAGATACGCAGTATTTT. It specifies CASSATESTDTQYF.

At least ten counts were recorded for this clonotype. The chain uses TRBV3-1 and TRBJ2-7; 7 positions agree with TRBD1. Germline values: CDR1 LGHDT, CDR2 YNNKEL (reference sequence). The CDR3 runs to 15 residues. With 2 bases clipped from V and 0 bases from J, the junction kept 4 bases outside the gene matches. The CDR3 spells CASSQQTGSSYEQYF. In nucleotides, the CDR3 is TGTGCCAGCAGCCAACAGACAGGGAGCTCCTACGAGCAGTACTTC.

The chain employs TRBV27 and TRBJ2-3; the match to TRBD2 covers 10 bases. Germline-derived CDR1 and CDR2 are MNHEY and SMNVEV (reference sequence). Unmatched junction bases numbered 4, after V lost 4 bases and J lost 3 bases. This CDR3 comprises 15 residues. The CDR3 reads CASSSSGGETDTQYF. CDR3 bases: TGTGCCAGCAGTTCCAGCGGGGGGGAGACAGATACGCAGTATTTT.

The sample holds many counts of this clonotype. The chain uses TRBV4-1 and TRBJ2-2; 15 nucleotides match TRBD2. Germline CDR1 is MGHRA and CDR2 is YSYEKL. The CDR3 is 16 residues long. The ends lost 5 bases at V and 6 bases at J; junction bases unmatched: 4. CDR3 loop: CASSGGLAGGPGELFF. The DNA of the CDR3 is TGCGCCAGCAGCGGTGGACTAGCGGGGGGGCCCGGGGAGCTGTTTTTT.

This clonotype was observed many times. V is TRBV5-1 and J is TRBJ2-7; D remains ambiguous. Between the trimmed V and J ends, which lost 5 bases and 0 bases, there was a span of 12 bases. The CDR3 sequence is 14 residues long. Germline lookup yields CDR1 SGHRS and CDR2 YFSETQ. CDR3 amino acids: CASRTHYSSYEQYF. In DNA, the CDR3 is TGCGCCAGCAGGACGCATTATAGCTCCTACGAGCAGTACTTC. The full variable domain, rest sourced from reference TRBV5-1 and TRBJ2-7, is KAGVTQTPRYLIKTRGQQVTLSCSPISGHRSVSWYQQTPGQGLQFLFEYFSETQRNKGNFPGRFSGRQFSNSRSEMNVSTLELGDSALYLCASRTHYSSYEQYFGPGTRLTVT.

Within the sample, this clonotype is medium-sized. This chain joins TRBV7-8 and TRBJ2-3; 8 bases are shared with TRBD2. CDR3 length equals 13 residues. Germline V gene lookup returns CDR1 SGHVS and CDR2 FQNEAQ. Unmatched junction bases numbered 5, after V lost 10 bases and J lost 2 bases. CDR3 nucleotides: TGTGCCACGCGGGGGGCCGCCACAGATACGCAGTATTTT. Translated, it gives CATRGAATDTQYF. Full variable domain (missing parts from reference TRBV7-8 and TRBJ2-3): GAGVSQSPRYKVAKRGQDVALRCDPISGHVSLFWYQQALGQGPEFLTYFQNEAQLDKSGLPSDRFFAERPEGSVSTLKIQRTQQEDSAVYLCATRGAATDTQYFGPGTRLTVL.

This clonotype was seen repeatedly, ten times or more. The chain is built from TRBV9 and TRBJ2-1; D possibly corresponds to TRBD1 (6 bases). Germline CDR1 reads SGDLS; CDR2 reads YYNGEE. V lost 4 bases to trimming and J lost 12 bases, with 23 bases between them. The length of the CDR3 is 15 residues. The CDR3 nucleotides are TGTGCCAGCAGCCAAACAGGGACGGTCTACAGTGTGCAGTTCTTC. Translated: CASSQTGTVYSVQFF.

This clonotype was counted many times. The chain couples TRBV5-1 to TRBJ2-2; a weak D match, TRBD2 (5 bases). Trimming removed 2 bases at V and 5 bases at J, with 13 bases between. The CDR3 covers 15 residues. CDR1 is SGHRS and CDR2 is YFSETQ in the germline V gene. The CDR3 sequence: CASSLGRTGTGELFF. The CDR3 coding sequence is TGCGCCAGCAGCTTAGGCAGAACGGGGACCGGGGAGCTGTTTTTT. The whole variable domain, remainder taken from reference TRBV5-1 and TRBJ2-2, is KAGVTQTPRYLIKTRGQQVTLSCSPISGHRSVSWYQQTPGQGLQFLFEYFSETQRNKGNFPGRFSGRQFSNSRSEMNVSTLELGDSALYLCASSLGRTGTGELFFGEGSRLTVL.

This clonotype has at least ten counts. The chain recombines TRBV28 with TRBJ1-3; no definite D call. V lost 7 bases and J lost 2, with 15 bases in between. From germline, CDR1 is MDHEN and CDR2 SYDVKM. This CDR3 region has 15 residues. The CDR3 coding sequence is TGTGCCAGCACCCTTTTAAGGGCCACTGGAAACACCATATATTTT. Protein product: CASTLLRATGNTIYF.

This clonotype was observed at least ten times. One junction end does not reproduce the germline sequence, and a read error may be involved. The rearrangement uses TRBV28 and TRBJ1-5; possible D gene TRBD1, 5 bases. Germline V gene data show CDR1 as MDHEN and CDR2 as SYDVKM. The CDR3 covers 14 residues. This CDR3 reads CASSFERDSQPQNF. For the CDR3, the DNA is TGTGCCAGCAGTTTCGAAAGAGACAGTCAGCCCCAGAATTTT. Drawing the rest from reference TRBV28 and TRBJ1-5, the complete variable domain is DVKVTQSSRYLVKRTGEKVFLECVQDMDHENMFWYRQDPGLGLRLIYFSYDVKMKEKGDIPEGYSVSREKKERFSLILESASTNQTSMYLCASSFERDSQPQNFGDGTRLSIL.

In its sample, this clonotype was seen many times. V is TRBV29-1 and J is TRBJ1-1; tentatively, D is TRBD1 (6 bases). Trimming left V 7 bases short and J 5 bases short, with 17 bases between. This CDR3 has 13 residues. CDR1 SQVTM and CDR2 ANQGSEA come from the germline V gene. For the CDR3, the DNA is TGCAGCGCCGTACCGAGGGGGGGGACTGAAGCTTTCTTT. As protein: CSAVPRGGTEAFF.

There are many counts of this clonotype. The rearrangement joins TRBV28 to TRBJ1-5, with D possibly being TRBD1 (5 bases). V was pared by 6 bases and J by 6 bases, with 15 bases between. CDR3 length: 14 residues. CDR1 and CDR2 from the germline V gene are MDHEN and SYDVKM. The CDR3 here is CASRASGTSQPQHF. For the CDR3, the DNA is TGTGCCAGCAGGGCTTCAGGGACTTCTCAGCCCCAGCATTTT.

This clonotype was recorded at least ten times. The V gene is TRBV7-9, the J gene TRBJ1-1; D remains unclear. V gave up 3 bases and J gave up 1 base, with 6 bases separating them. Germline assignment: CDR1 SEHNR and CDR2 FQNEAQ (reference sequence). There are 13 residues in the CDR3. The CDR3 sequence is CASSFRPNTEAFF. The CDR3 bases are TGTGCCAGCAGCTTCCGGCCGAACACTGAAGCTTTCTTT.

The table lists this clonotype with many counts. This CDR3 is CSASGGAAFTDTQYF. The CDR3 coding sequence is TGCAGTGCTAGTGGGGGGGCCGCCTTCACAGATACGCAGTATTTT. The J gene is TRBJ2-3, the V gene TRBV20-1; a possible D gene is TRBD2 (7 bases). Trimming pared 3 bases from V and 2 bases from J, leaving 15 bases between. This CDR3 is 15 amino acids long. In germline, CDR1 is DFQATT, CDR2 SNEGSKA (reference sequence).

CDR3 amino acids: CASSLDRGIFYEQYF. The DNA for the CDR3 is TGCGCCAGCAGCCTAGACAGGGGGATTTTCTACGAGCAGTACTTC. The chain uses TRBV5-1 and TRBJ2-7; 9 bases are shared with TRBD1. The CDR3 runs 15 residues. V lost 4 bases to trimming and J lost 3 bases; unmatched junction nucleotides: 8. Germline CDR1 reads SGHRS; CDR2 reads YFSETQ.

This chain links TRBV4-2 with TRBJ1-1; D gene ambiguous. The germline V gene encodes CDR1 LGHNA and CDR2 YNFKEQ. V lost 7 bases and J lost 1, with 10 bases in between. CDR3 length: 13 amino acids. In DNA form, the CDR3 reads TGTGCCAGCACAGGTTTTGAGAACACTGAAGCTTTCTTT. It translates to CASTGFENTEAFF.

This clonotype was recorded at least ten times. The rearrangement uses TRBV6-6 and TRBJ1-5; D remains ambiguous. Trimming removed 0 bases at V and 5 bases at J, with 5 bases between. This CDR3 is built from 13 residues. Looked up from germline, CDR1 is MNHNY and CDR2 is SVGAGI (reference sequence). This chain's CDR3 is CASSYSFDQPQHF. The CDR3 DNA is TGTGCCAGCAGTTACTCGTTCGATCAGCCCCAGCATTTT.

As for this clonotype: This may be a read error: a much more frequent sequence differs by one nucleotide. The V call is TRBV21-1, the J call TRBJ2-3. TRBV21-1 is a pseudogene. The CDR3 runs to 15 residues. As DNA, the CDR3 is TGTGCCAGCAGCAAGTCGAGAAACAGCACAGATACGCAGTATTTT. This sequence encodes CASSKSRNSTDTQYF.

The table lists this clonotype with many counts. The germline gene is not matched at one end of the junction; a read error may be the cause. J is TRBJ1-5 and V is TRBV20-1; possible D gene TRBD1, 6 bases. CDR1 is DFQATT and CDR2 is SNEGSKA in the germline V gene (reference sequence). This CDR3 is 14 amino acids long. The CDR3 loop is CSASRGGGNQPQNF. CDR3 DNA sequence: TGCAGTGCTAGCAGAGGGGGTGGCAATCAGCCCCAGAATTTT.